This T cell receptor (beta chain) came from a study of T cell clonality in common variable immunodeficiency. Study-level results: CVID subjects shared fewer TCRbeta clones than healthy controls did. CVID subjects showed higher TCRbeta clonality than healthy controls.

Profiling relied on immunoSEQ multiplex PCR, and the TCRdb table lists in-frame clones only, not all of them. The repertoire has 80,000 or so clones, none seen only once; the ten largest take around 0.82%. Ten or more counts support this clone. Its antigen is not known. Sequenced sample: peripheral blood mononuclear cells. This clonotype was obtained from a person aged 18 to 70 in good health.

CDR3 DNA, as far as it was read: TGTGCCAGCAGTTTAGCGCTACAGGAAAATGAAAAA. Protein: CASSLALQENEK. The full CDR3 is CASSLALQENEKLFF. The rearrangement links TRBV12-3 or TRBV12-4 to TRBJ1-4, with a tentative D call TRBD1 (5 bases). From the germline J gene comes the end of the CDR3, since the read stops 3 residues before it. The CDR3 length is 15 residues. V was trimmed by 0 bases and J by 5 bases, leaving 10 bases between them.